The clone carrying this T cell receptor (beta chain) was seen many times. TCRdb analysed the 5' RACE reads with MiXCR anew, one entry per CDR3 protein. This sample yields 550,000 to 650,000 distinct CDR3 sequences, of which 17% are seen a single time; roughly 7.8% belongs to the top ten. This CDR3 contains 14 residues. V shed 2 bases and J shed 7 bases, with 9 bases lying between them. CDR1 and CDR2 from the germline V gene are LNHNV and YYDKDF (reference sequence). The sample originates from a study of T-cell memory formation after mild COVID-19. About the research overall: The two donors had largely donor-specific TCR clusters.

V is TRBV15 and J is TRBJ1-6; D unresolved. This TCR was sampled from an adult woman who had mild COVID-19 (a few samples of this study predate the infection). Cell type and time point are not known. The sample consisted of PBMCs or a T cell subset sorted from them (not recorded which). CDR3 loop: CATSRLSLNSPLHF. The CDR3 bases are TGTGCCACCAGCAGACTCTCCCTGAATTCACCCCTCCACTTT.